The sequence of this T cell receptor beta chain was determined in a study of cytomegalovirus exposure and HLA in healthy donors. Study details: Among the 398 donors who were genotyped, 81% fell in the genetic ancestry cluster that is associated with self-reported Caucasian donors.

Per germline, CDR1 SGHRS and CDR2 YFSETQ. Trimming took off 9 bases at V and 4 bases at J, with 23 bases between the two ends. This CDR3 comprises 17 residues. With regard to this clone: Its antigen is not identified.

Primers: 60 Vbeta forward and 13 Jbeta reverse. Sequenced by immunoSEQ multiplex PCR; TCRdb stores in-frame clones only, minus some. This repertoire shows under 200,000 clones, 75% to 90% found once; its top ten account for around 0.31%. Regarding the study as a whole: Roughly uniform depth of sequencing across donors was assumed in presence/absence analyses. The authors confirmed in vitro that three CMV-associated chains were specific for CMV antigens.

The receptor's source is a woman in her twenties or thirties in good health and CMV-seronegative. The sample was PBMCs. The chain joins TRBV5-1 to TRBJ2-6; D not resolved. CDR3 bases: TGCGCCACCCGGAACCGGGTCGGATTCGCCGGGGCCAACGTCCTGACTTTC. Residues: CATRNRVGFAGANVLTF.